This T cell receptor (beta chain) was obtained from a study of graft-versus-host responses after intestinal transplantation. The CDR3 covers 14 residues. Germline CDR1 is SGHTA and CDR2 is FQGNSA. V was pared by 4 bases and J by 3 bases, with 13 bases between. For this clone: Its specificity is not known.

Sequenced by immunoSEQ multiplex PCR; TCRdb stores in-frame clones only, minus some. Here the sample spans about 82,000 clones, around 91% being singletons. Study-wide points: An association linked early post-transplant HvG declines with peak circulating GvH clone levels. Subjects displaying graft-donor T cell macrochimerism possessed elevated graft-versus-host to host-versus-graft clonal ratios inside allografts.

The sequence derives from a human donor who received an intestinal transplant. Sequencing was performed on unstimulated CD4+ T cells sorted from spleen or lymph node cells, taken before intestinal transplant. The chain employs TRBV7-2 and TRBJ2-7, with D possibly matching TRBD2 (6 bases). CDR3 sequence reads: CASSSRTNFYEQYF. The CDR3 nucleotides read TGTGCCAGCAGCTCACGGACTAACTTCTACGAGCAGTACTTC.